This T cell receptor beta chain appears in the sequencing data of a study of graft-versus-host responses after intestinal transplantation. Overall study context: Each patient got anti-thymocyte globulin induction, then tacrolimus and steroids for roughly 3 years.

Produced via immunoSEQ multiplex PCR; TCRdb's table is partial and in-frame only. The sample shows roughly 38,000 clones, approximately 96% of them seen only once. This clone showed up just once. V lost 2 bases and J lost 0, with 10 bases in between. The germline V gene has CDR1 SGHVS and CDR2 FQNEAQ. This CDR3 comprises 15 residues. This specimen consisted of PBMCs, obtained 16 days after intestinal transplant. The J gene is TRBJ2-5, the V gene TRBV7-8; the D gene is possibly TRBD2 (5 bases). The receptor was isolated from a human patient who received an intestinal transplant, so some T cells may come from the graft donor. Written as DNA, the CDR3 is TGTGCCAGCAGCTTACCCGGTAGCGACCAAGAGACCCAGTACTTC. Amino acids: CASSLPGSDQETQYF.